The clone carrying this T cell receptor beta chain was counted only a few times. Antigen: not known. These data belong to a study of T cells after yellow fever vaccination. With 4 bases removed from V and 7 bases from J, the gap between germline ends came to 17 bases. The CDR3 extends over 14 amino acids. Germline CDR1 and CDR2: SGHTA and FQGNSA. 5'RACE template switching generated TCR cDNA, adding a universal primer site and UMIs. MiXCR, applied by TCRdb to the 5' RACE reads, yields one record per CDR3 protein. Of roughly 500,000 distinct CDR3 sequences listed, 15% to 20% are singletons. Study-level results: Reappearing after the booster were most of the clones from primary vaccination (approximately 96% CD4, approximately 89% CD8). Abundant contaminating clonotypes from the bulk population could appear in FACS-sorted repertoires. A weaker secondary response peaked on day 5, the primary on day 15.

This sequence was found in a man under 40 who received the YFV17D yellow fever vaccine. The chain combines TRBV7-2 with TRBJ2-7; D is perhaps TRBD1 (6 bases). The sequencing here drew on PBMCs, taken 15 days after the yellow fever booster vaccination. Written as DNA, the CDR3 is TGTGCCAGCAGCTCACAGGGTGCAACGGAAGAGCAGTACTTC. This translates into CASSSQGATEEQYF.